Following are 27 T cell receptor beta chains from one sample sequenced in a study of T cell responses to AZD1222 COVID-19 vaccine. Produced via immunoSEQ multiplex PCR; TCRdb's table is partial and in-frame only. Altogether 190,000 or so clones are present, approximately 93% being singletons, with the ten largest covering approximately 3.7%. Sample: peripheral blood, taken 28 days after the second AZD1222 dose. These TCRs come from an adult who received the AZD1222 COVID-19 vaccine.

The chain joins TRBV18 to TRBJ2-7; D is undetermined. V lost 1 base and J lost 0, with 7 bases in between. Germline CDR1 is KGHSH and CDR2 is LQKENI. The CDR3 covers 14 residues. The CDR3 sequence is CASSPLPTSYEQYF. CDR3 DNA sequence: TGTGCCAGCTCACCACTTCCTACCTCCTACGAGCAGTACTTC.

This rearrangement joins TRBV3-1 (or the pseudogene TRBV3-2) to TRBJ2-3; possible D gene TRBD1, 5 bases. This CDR3 is 16 amino acids long. Germline loops: CDR1 LGHDT, CDR2 YNNKEL (reference sequence). V gave up 4 bases and J gave up 0 bases, with 14 bases separating them. The CDR3 loop is CASSPSRTTSTDTQYF. The CDR3 bases are TGTGCCAGCAGCCCTTCCCGGACAACTAGCACAGATACGCAGTATTTT.

The chain's CDR3 is CASSYYSTNTEAFF. CDR3 coding DNA: TGTGCCAGCAGTTACTACAGTACGAACACTGAAGCTTTCTTT. The chain employs TRBV6-5 and TRBJ1-1, with no clear D. V was trimmed by 1 base and J by 1 base, leaving 7 bases between them. Per germline, CDR1 MNHEY and CDR2 SVGAGI. There are 14 residues in the CDR3.

The rearrangement uses TRBV7-3 and TRBJ2-7; 7 bases map to TRBD1. The CDR3 is 15 residues long. CDR1 is SGHTA, CDR2 FQGTGA, per germline. V lost 0 bases to trimming and J lost 3 bases; unmatched junction nucleotides: 5. The CDR3 spells CASSLTGTVIYEQYF. CDR3 bases: TGTGCCAGCAGCTTAACCGGGACAGTAATCTACGAGCAGTACTTC.

The V call is TRBV7-2, the J call TRBJ2-1, with 15 bases aligning to TRBD2. This CDR3 spans 19 amino acids. After removal of 5 bases from V and 1 base from J, the junction contained 9 bases not matched to a gene. Germline CDR1 is SGHTA and CDR2 is FQGNSA. CDR3 bases: TGTGCCAGCAGCCCGACCGGGACTAGCGGGAGGCGTTCCTACAATGAGCAGTTCTTC. This gives the protein CASSPTGTSGRRSYNEQFF.

The chain uses TRBV3-1 (or the pseudogene TRBV3-2) and TRBJ1-1; D remains ambiguous. Germline CDR1 is LGHDT and CDR2 is YNNKEL (reference sequence). This CDR3 is built from 14 residues. With 0 bases removed from V and 4 bases from J, the gap between germline ends came to 9 bases. The DNA of the CDR3 is TGTGCCAGCAGCCAAGATCAGTGGCGCACTGAAGCTTTCTTT. Its translation is CASSQDQWRTEAFF.

This chain joins TRBV2 and TRBJ1-2; TRBD1 matches 10 bases. This CDR3 has 16 residues. Germline loops: CDR1 SNHLY, CDR2 FYNNEI. The V gene end was trimmed by 6 bases and the J gene end by 4 bases; junction bases not matched to a gene: 11. The CDR3 coding sequence is TGTGCCAGCAGCGAACCCCGGGACAGGGGATTCTATGGCTACACCTTC. Its translation: CASSEPRDRGFYGYTF.

This sequence joins TRBV2 and TRBJ2-1, with 11 bases matching TRBD2. The CDR3 loop spans 16 amino acids. In germline, CDR1 is SNHLY, CDR2 FYNNEI. Germline trimming cut 4 bases from V and 2 bases from J; bases unmatched to any gene: 4. In nucleotides, the CDR3 is TGTGCCAGCAGTGTCCAGGGACTAGCGGCCTACAATGAGCAGTTCTTC. Residues: CASSVQGLAAYNEQFF.

This chain links TRBV6-4 with TRBJ2-3; 10 bases align to TRBD1. V lost 4 bases to trimming and J lost 2 bases; unmatched junction nucleotides: 3. Germline lookup yields CDR1 MRHNA and CDR2 SNTAGT. CDR3 size: 15 residues. CDR3 coding DNA: TGTGCCAGCAGTGGGGGGACAGGGGACACAGATACGCAGTATTTT. Translation gives CASSGGTGDTDTQYF.

The rearrangement joins TRBV2 to TRBJ1-2, with D hard to call. Trimming shortened V by 6 bases and J by 0 bases, and 11 bases separated the two germline ends. Germline V CDR1 and CDR2: SNHLY, FYNNEI. The length of the CDR3 is 14 residues. CDR3 in DNA: TGTGCCAGCAGACATCAGAAACCTAACTATGGCTACACCTTC. Translating gives CASRHQKPNYGYTF.

Remarks on this clone: This sample also contains other DNA sequences that code for the same CDR3. The genes are TRBV28 and TRBJ1-6, with D tentatively TRBD1 (5 bases). The CDR3 consists of 13 residues. V was clipped by 6 bases and J by 6 bases, with 9 bases between them. CDR1 and CDR2 (germline): MDHEN, SYDVKM. Written as DNA, the CDR3 is TGTGCCAGCAGACGCCAGGGTAATTCACCCCTCCACTTT. It encodes CASRRQGNSPLHF.

The chain carries TRBV30 and TRBJ2-2, with a weak D call TRBD1 (6 bases). This CDR3 is built from 13 residues. The germline CDR1 and CDR2 sequences are GTSNPN and SVGIG (reference sequence). V was cut by 2 bases and J by 5 bases, with 9 bases left in between. The CDR3 DNA sequence: TGTGCCTGGAGTACTAGGGGGACCGGGGAGCTGTTTTTT. Its translation is CAWSTRGTGELFF.

CDR3 nucleotides: TGTGCCAGCAGTTTATTTCTCAGGCACGATCTCACCGGGGAGCTGTTTTTT. It specifies CASSLFLRHDLTGELFF. This chain links TRBV27 with TRBJ2-2; D remains unclear. The V gene's germline CDR1 is MNHEY and CDR2 SMNVEV (reference sequence). V gave up 1 base and J gave up 4 bases, with 16 bases separating them. The length of the CDR3 is 17 residues.

The sample holds one count of this clone. J is TRBJ1-2 and V is TRBV11-3; 9 positions match TRBD1. Germline CDR1 reads SGHNT; CDR2 reads YENEEA. V lost 2 bases, J lost 2 bases, and 9 bases stayed unmatched. This CDR3 is built from 17 residues. The CDR3 reads CASSLFGAGQGNYGYTF. CDR3 in DNA: TGTGCCAGCAGCTTATTCGGTGCGGGACAGGGAAACTATGGCTACACCTTC.

The genes are TRBV27 and TRBJ2-7, with 7 bases identical to TRBD1. Germline lookup yields CDR1 MNHEY and CDR2 SMNVEV (reference sequence). V lost 5 bases, J lost 6 bases, and 16 bases stayed unmatched. The CDR3 is made up of 16 amino acids. The chain's CDR3 is CASSAGTDSLRREQYF. The CDR3 DNA reads as TGTGCCAGCAGTGCCGGGACAGACTCACTGCGTCGCGAGCAGTACTTC.

The rearrangement uses TRBV4-1 and TRBJ2-7, with a possible D match to TRBD2 (6 bases). The CDR3 is 16 residues long. V was cut by 4 bases and J by 2 bases, with 18 bases left in between. Germline V lookup: CDR1 MGHRA, CDR2 YSYEKL. The CDR3 loop is CASSPRIAAGPYEQYF. In DNA form, the CDR3 reads TGCGCCAGCAGCCCCCGAATAGCGGCCGGTCCCTACGAGCAGTACTTC.

The chain joins TRBV7-2 to TRBJ2-7, with D possibly being TRBD1 (7 bases). The length of the CDR3 is 13 residues. The germline CDR1 and CDR2 sequences are SGHTA and FQGNSA. Trimming took 2 bases from V and 6 from J, leaving 11 bases between them. The chain's CDR3 is CASSLQGGGEQYF. The CDR3 coding sequence is TGTGCCAGCAGCTTACAGGGGGGCGGCGAGCAGTACTTC.

This clone was picked up one time. The chain couples TRBV3-1 (or the pseudogene TRBV3-2) to TRBJ1-2; D is unclear. The CDR3 length is 13 residues. Germline CDR1 is LGHDT and CDR2 is YNNKEL (reference sequence). The V end was cut by 1 base, the J end by 4 bases, with 7 bases between. The CDR3 DNA is TGTGCCAGCAGCCAAGGAGGCCTCTATGGCTACACCTTC. The encoded protein is CASSQGGLYGYTF.

The chain is built from TRBV7-9 and TRBJ1-3; D is possibly TRBD1 (6 bases). Trimming stripped 0 bases from V and 0 bases from J, with 12 bases between. From germline, CDR1 is SEHNR and CDR2 FQNEAQ (reference sequence). This CDR3 comprises 17 residues. CDR3 coding DNA: TGTGCCAGCAGCTTAGCGGGACACCGATTCTCTGGAAACACCATATATTTT. This codes for CASSLAGHRFSGNTIYF.

The chain uses TRBV5-1 and TRBJ1-2; D is perhaps TRBD1 (6 bases). Germline-derived CDR1 and CDR2 are SGHRS and YFSETQ. This CDR3 has 14 residues. The V end lost 4 bases, the J end lost 3 bases, and 13 bases lay between the germline ends. CDR3 bases: TGCGCCAGCAGCGTGGGGGGCGCGGACTATGGCTACACCTTC. It translates to CASSVGGADYGYTF.

The rearrangement uses TRBV9 and TRBJ2-2, with 12 positions matching TRBD2. Germline CDR1 is SGDLS and CDR2 is YYNGEE. This CDR3 is built from 17 residues. J gave up 0 bases and V 4 bases, and 4 bases lay outside the gene matches. CDR3 sequence: CASSKLAGGSNTGELFF. The CDR3 DNA sequence: TGTGCCAGCAGCAAACTAGCGGGAGGATCGAACACCGGGGAGCTGTTTTTT.

This chain joins TRBV18 and TRBJ1-1, with D unresolved. Germline V gene sequence: CDR1 KGHSH, CDR2 LQKENI. The CDR3 runs to 14 residues. Trimming left V 3 bases short and J 0 bases short, with 8 bases between. CDR3: CASSPQVMNTEAFF. CDR3 coding DNA: TGTGCCAGCTCACCTCAGGTCATGAACACTGAAGCTTTCTTT.

The V and J genes are TRBV7-2 and TRBJ2-3; maybe TRBD2 (6 bases). The CDR3 totals 15 residues. Germline CDR1 and CDR2: SGHTA and FQGNSA. Trimming took off 6 bases at V and 1 base at J, with 14 bases between the two ends. This CDR3 is CASSIGRGGTDTQYF. The CDR3 DNA reads TGTGCCAGCAGTATCGGGAGAGGGGGCACAGATACGCAGTATTTT.

V gene TRBV7-9 combines with J gene TRBJ1-2; 7 positions match TRBD1. Trimming took 2 bases from V and 6 from J; bases not matched to a gene: 3. CDR3 size: 13 residues. Per germline, CDR1 SEHNR and CDR2 FQNEAQ (reference sequence). The CDR3 nucleotides are TGTGCCAGCAGCTTAAAGGGGGCGGATGGCTACACCTTC. It is translated as CASSLKGADGYTF.

This chain uses TRBV7-2 with TRBJ1-2; no clear D gene. The CDR3 spans 13 residues. Per germline, CDR1 SGHTA and CDR2 FQGNSA. Trimming left V 7 bases short and J 0 bases short, with 9 bases between. The CDR3 sequence: CASTLHPNYGYTF. The CDR3 bases are TGTGCCAGCACCCTTCATCCTAACTATGGCTACACCTTC.

The rearrangement uses TRBV19 and TRBJ2-6; 10 bases fit TRBD1. With V trimmed by 11 bases and J by 0 bases, 13 bases remained unmatched. The CDR3 loop spans 18 amino acids. Germline assignment: CDR1 LNHDA and CDR2 SQIVND (reference sequence). CDR3 coding DNA: TGTGCCGGGTCTCGAACCCGGGACAGGGGCTCTGGGGCCAACGTCCTGACTTTC. Translation: CAGSRTRDRGSGANVLTF.

This rearrangement joins TRBV18 to TRBJ2-7, with 13 positions matching TRBD2. V gave up 3 bases and J gave up 4 bases; unmatched junction bases: 6. Germline CDR1 KGHSH, CDR2 LQKENI. This CDR3 spans 16 amino acids. CDR3 amino acids: CASSPRTSGSWYEQYF. Written as DNA, the CDR3 is TGTGCCAGCTCACCTCGGACTAGCGGGAGTTGGTACGAGCAGTACTTC.